This passage covers 26 T cell receptor beta chains from one sample sequenced in a study of OX40 agonist ivuxolimab in advanced cancers. Method: immunoSEQ multiplex PCR; TCRdb's copy keeps in-frame clones and lacks some. Altogether around 67,000 clones are present, around 90% being singletons, with the ten largest covering under 1.5%. The starting material was CD4+ or CD8+ T cells sorted from blood, obtained in a trial of the OX40 agonist ivuxolimab. All receptors derive from an adult with an advanced solid tumor such as melanoma, head and neck, liver or kidney cancer.

The chain links TRBV6-5 to TRBJ2-2, with D unresolved. The CDR3 spans 14 residues. V dropped 0 bases and J dropped 4 bases, with 6 bases sitting between them. Germline loops: CDR1 MNHEY, CDR2 SVGAGI. The CDR3 sequence: CASSYSGGTGELFF. CDR3 coding DNA: TGTGCCAGCAGTTACTCTGGCGGCACCGGGGAGCTGTTTTTT.

This clone came up a few times. CDR3 residues: CASSADRAQPQHF. As DNA, the CDR3 is TGCGCCAGCAGTGCCGACAGGGCTCAGCCCCAGCATTTT. This chain joins TRBV10-1 and TRBJ1-5; 7 bases fit TRBD1. V lost 4 bases to trimming and J lost 6 bases; unmatched junction nucleotides: 3. The CDR3 contains 13 residues. Per germline, CDR1 WNHNN and CDR2 SYGVQD (reference sequence).

CDR3 residues: CASSHFGGLAGAGNEQFF. The CDR3 nucleotides are TGCGCCAGCAGCCACTTCGGCGGACTAGCGGGAGCCGGCAATGAGCAGTTCTTC. The V gene is TRBV4-1, the J gene TRBJ2-1; 13 bases are a match to TRBD2. With 3 bases clipped from V and 6 bases from J, the junction kept 11 bases outside the gene matches. Looked up from germline, CDR1 is MGHRA and CDR2 is YSYEKL. The CDR3 runs 18 residues.

The rearrangement uses TRBV11-1 and TRBJ2-2, with 8 bases matching TRBD1. Germline V gene data show CDR1 as SGHAT and CDR2 as FQDESV (reference sequence). This CDR3 has 16 amino acids. Unmatched junction bases numbered 2, after V lost 2 bases and J lost 0 bases. CDR3 in amino acids: CASSLQGASNTGELFF. In DNA form, the CDR3 reads TGTGCCAGCAGCTTACAGGGGGCCTCGAACACCGGGGAGCTGTTTTTT.

The chain is built from TRBV15 and TRBJ2-1, with 7 bases aligning to TRBD2. V lost 0 bases to trimming and J lost 5 bases; unmatched junction nucleotides: 4. The CDR3 is 15 residues long. Looked up from germline, CDR1 is LNHNV and CDR2 is YYDKDF (reference sequence). The DNA of the CDR3 is TGTGCCACCAGCAGAGATTTAGGGACTAACAATGAGCAGTTCTTC. Its protein product is CATSRDLGTNNEQFF.

In nucleotides, the CDR3 is TGTGCCAGCAGCTTATACTCCGATCAGCCCCAGCATTTT. It is translated as CASSLYSDQPQHF. This chain uses TRBV7-6 with TRBJ1-5; D remains unclear. The length of the CDR3 is 13 residues. Germline values: CDR1 SGHVS, CDR2 FNYEAQ. Trimming stripped 2 bases from V and 5 bases from J, with 7 bases between.

The chain is built from TRBV6-7 and TRBJ2-7; 14 bases agree with TRBD2. TRBV6-7 belongs to the ORF category, with a function that is uncertain. This CDR3 contains 17 residues. Germline trimming cut 10 bases from V and 0 bases from J; bases unmatched to any gene: 11. CDR3 residues: CANNGTSGSYSSYEQYF. As DNA, the CDR3 is TGTGCCAATAACGGGACTAGCGGGAGTTATAGCTCCTACGAGCAGTACTTC.

The chain uses TRBV30 and TRBJ2-1, with 11 bases fitting TRBD2. The CDR3 extends over 14 amino acids. Trimming removed 5 bases from V and 9 bases from J; junction bases left unmatched: 9. The germline CDR1 and CDR2 sequences are GTSNPN and SVGIG (reference sequence). The CDR3 DNA sequence: TGTGCCTGGGGACTTAGCGGGAGGGCCCCTGAGCAGTTCTTC. This gives the protein CAWGLSGRAPEQFF.

V is TRBV5-6 and J is TRBJ2-7; 9 bases are a match to TRBD1. CDR3 size: 14 residues. With V trimmed by 3 bases and J by 3 bases, 4 bases remained unmatched. CDR1 and CDR2 (germline): SGHDT, YYEEEE. Here the CDR3 reads CASSYRQGGYEQYF. CDR3 nucleotides: TGTGCCAGCAGCTACCGACAGGGGGGCTACGAGCAGTACTTC.

The chain recombines TRBV6-1 with TRBJ2-5; no definite D call. V shed 2 bases and J shed 1 base, with 20 bases lying between them. The germline V gene has CDR1 MNHNS and CDR2 SASEGT. There are 18 residues in the CDR3. The CDR3 is CASSESYGTLPFQETQYF. The DNA for the CDR3 is TGTGCCAGCAGTGAATCTTACGGCACACTCCCTTTCCAAGAGACCCAGTACTTC.

The chain recombines TRBV25-1 with TRBJ2-4; D not resolved. The CDR3 totals 15 residues. Per the germline V gene, CDR1 is MGHDK and CDR2 is SYGVNS. The V and J ends lost 3 bases and 3 bases respectively, with 12 bases between them. The CDR3 here is CASSDRTWDKNIQYF. CDR3 DNA sequence: TGTGCCAGCAGTGACAGAACGTGGGACAAAAACATTCAGTACTTC.

This chain links TRBV5-1 with TRBJ1-2, with a weak D call TRBD1 (6 bases). V lost 7 bases to trimming and J lost 5 bases, with 21 bases between them. The CDR3 covers 15 residues. Germline lookup yields CDR1 SGHRS and CDR2 YFSETQ. In nucleotides, the CDR3 is TGCGCCAGCGGACAAAGGGAGAGGGGGGCTTATGGCTACACCTTC. Encoded protein: CASGQRERGAYGYTF.

This chain links TRBV9 with TRBJ2-1; TRBD2 matches at 8 bases. The CDR3 spans 14 residues. Germline loops: CDR1 SGDLS, CDR2 YYNGEE. With V trimmed by 5 bases and J by 3 bases, 4 bases remained unmatched. DNA of the CDR3: TGTGCCAGCAGTCTAGCGGGCTTCTACAATGAGCAGTTCTTC. It translates to CASSLAGFYNEQFF.

The chain carries TRBV11-1 and TRBJ2-5; 10 bases line up with TRBD1. The end of the DNA fits TRBJ2-7 better, so the J call may be wrong. Looked up from germline, CDR1 is SGHAT and CDR2 is FQDESV (reference sequence). The CDR3 is 14 residues long. CDR3 in amino acids: CASSTGQGRYEQYF. The CDR3 coding sequence is TGTGCCAGCAGCACGGGACAGGGGAGGTACGAGCAGTACTTC.

The chain recombines TRBV7-2 with TRBJ2-7; the D is unclear. Germline V gives CDR1 SGHTA, CDR2 FQGNSA. The CDR3 is 14 residues long. Trimming took 3 bases from V and 5 from J, leaving 14 bases between them. In DNA form, the CDR3 reads TGTGCCAGCAGCTTCCAGCCCCCACTCCACGAGCAGTACTTC. This gives the protein CASSFQPPLHEQYF.

This clone appeared a single time. The chain joins TRBV18 to TRBJ2-2; 7 bases align to TRBD2. Germline assignment: CDR1 KGHSH and CDR2 LQKENI. V gave up 3 bases and J gave up 6 bases; unmatched junction bases: 7. The CDR3 is 15 amino acids. The CDR3 nucleotides read TGTGCCAGCTCACCGGGACTACTGGAGGCCGGGGAGCTGTTTTTT. It is translated as CASSPGLLEAGELFF.

The chain is built from TRBV10-1 and TRBJ2-7, with D possibly being TRBD1 (5 bases). Trimming cost V 4 bases and J 0 bases, with 10 bases left between them. The CDR3 loop spans 14 amino acids. Germline CDR1 is WNHNN and CDR2 is SYGVQD (reference sequence). The CDR3 loop is CASSGRTNSYEQYF. The CDR3 nucleotides are TGCGCCAGCAGTGGCAGGACAAACTCCTACGAGCAGTACTTC.

CDR3 sequence reads: CASRSGGTEAFF. CDR3 in DNA: TGCGCCAGCAGATCCGGGGGTACTGAAGCTTTCTTT. This chain joins TRBV5-1 and TRBJ1-1; TRBD1 is a possible D gene (5 bases). V was trimmed by 5 bases and J by 5 bases, leaving 10 bases between them. The CDR3 is 12 amino acids. Germline CDR1 reads SGHRS; CDR2 reads YFSETQ.

This clone showed up just once. At one boundary the junction diverges from the germline segment, which might be a read error. The rearrangement links TRBV5-3 to TRBJ1-2; D not resolved. TRBV5-3 is treated as an ORF (open reading frame) with a function not yet certain. The CDR3 has 13 residues. CDR3 nucleotides: TGTGCCAGCAGCTTGCGATTGGCGTATGGCTACACCTTC. Translated: CASSLRLAYGYTF.

J is TRBJ2-5 and V is TRBV5-6; 7 nucleotides match TRBD1. This CDR3 spans 16 amino acids. V lost 2 bases, J lost 5 bases, and 12 bases stayed unmatched. The germline CDR1 and CDR2 sequences are SGHDT and YYEEEE. DNA for the CDR3: TGTGCCAGCAGCTTAACGACAGGGTATGAAGGGGAGACCCAGTACTTC. Translating gives CASSLTTGYEGETQYF.

The V and J genes are TRBV5-1 and TRBJ2-1; D gene ambiguous. Deletions cut 4 bases from V and 7 bases from J, with 6 bases between. The CDR3 sequence is 11 residues long. Germline CDR1 and CDR2: SGHRS and YFSETQ. In DNA form, the CDR3 reads TGCGCCAGCAGCCTTCAAAATGAGCAGTTCTTC. Its translation is CASSLQNEQFF.

This chain connects TRBV12-2 to TRBJ2-5; the D call of TRBD1 is as the table states it, not checked on the DNA. TRBV12-2 is recorded as a pseudogene. CDR3 length: 16 residues. The CDR3 DNA is TGTGCAAGTCGCAAGACAGGGGTTCACCCGCAGGAGACCCAGTACTTC. Its protein product is CASRKTGVHPQETQYF.

The V gene is TRBV10-1, the J gene TRBJ2-7, with 7 positions matching TRBD1. With V trimmed by 2 bases and J by 5 bases, 3 bases remained unmatched. In germline, CDR1 is WNHNN, CDR2 SYGVQD (reference sequence). The CDR3 has 13 amino acids. This chain's CDR3 is CASSEVGGNEQYF. The CDR3 DNA follows: TGCGCCAGCAGTGAGGTAGGGGGCAACGAGCAGTACTTC.

The V call is TRBV5-1, the J call TRBJ2-7, with 7 nucleotides matching TRBD2. There are 14 residues in the CDR3. Trimming cost V 1 base and J 2 bases; bases outside gene matches: 3. CDR1 is SGHRS, CDR2 YFSETQ, per germline. CDR3 amino acids: CASSLLGGTYEQYF. CDR3 nucleotide sequence: TGCGCCAGCAGCTTGTTGGGAGGGACCTACGAGCAGTACTTC.

This rearrangement joins TRBV7-9 to TRBJ2-5; 11 positions match TRBD2. This CDR3 is 14 amino acids long. Germline V gene lookup returns CDR1 SEHNR and CDR2 FQNEAQ (reference sequence). J gave up 2 bases and V 8 bases, and 4 bases lay outside the gene matches. The chain's CDR3 is CASSLAGGQETQYF. CDR3 DNA sequence: TGTGCCAGCTCCCTAGCGGGGGGACAAGAGACCCAGTACTTC.

This chain links TRBV10-2 with TRBJ2-1, with TRBD2 matching 12 bases. J was trimmed by 0 bases and V by 7 bases; bases with no gene match: 4. The CDR3 is 16 residues long. The germline gives CDR1 WSHSY, CDR2 SAAADI. CDR3 sequence: CASTLAGGSSYNEQFF. As DNA, the CDR3 is TGCGCCAGCACCCTAGCGGGAGGGAGCTCCTACAATGAGCAGTTCTTC.